This T cell receptor (beta chain) was profiled in a study of shared clonotypes between healthy human individuals. The study's findings and limits: Shared clonotypes across all four donors exceeded non-shared ones in generation probability. Sequencing depth was expected to affect clonotype sharing among donors. The small donor group covered limited genetic and exposure diversity.

About this clone itself: Its antigen is not identified.

The protocol was immunoSEQ multiplex PCR, while the TCRdb copy is restricted to in-frame clones and leaves out a portion. The table lists around 100,000 clones, approximately 65% of them singletons. V lost 7 bases, J lost 1 base, and 10 bases lay in between. Germline V gene lookup returns CDR1 MNHEY and CDR2 SVGAGI. The CDR3 is made up of 14 amino acids. Sequencing was done on a sample of memory CD8+ T cells sorted from blood. Subset: CD45RO+ cells pooled with CCR7-negative TemRA cells. V and J are TRBV6-5 and TRBJ2-2, with D perhaps matching TRBD1 (6 bases). The TCR was taken from a young woman in good health. CDR3 sequence: CASTSTGNTGELFF. The CDR3 DNA is TGTGCCAGCACCTCGACAGGGAACACCGGGGAGCTGTTTTTT.